Reported below is one T cell receptor (beta chain). Its cognate antigen has yet to be identified. Qualities for individual bases were not recorded, and no much larger clone is one base off. The CDR3 sequence holds 15 residues, the cysteine and phenylalanine included. Only the CDR3 DNA is retained, 45 bases long and in frame from the first base. CDR1 and CDR2 are drawn from the germline V gene (reference sequence): SGHAT, FQDESV. The germline ends are 12 bases apart after V is trimmed by 4 bases and J by 2 bases. The source of the sample is a study of cytotoxic CD8 clonotypes in ibrutinib-treated CLL (dated by TCRdb to the early 2020s). About the investigation overall: The cohort was composed of 10 to 11 relapsed/refractory and around 15 treatment-naive patients; IGHV unmutated status was identified in 17 to 18 patients. Responses were partial in approximately 24 patients and complete in 2; after median about 5.5 years follow-up, about 14 stayed in remission and roughly twelve progressed. Samples at response were collected after a median of about 12 months of treatment, with a range of 6 to 36 months. On average, each sample had about 250,000 productive templates and more than 75,000 productive rearrangements. Of the roughly 90 participants in the trial, approximately 25 had longitudinal samples available. Cryopreserved peripheral blood mononuclear cells were collected before treatment, at response, and at either disease progression or sustained remission. Every remission and progressive disease sample was obtained while ibrutinib was still being received by the patients. The research as a whole found: Baseline clonality exceeded that of age-matched healthy donors and correlated strongly with circulating CD8+ T-cell counts. Public clonotypes were rare and either shrank or stayed stable during treatment, and the rise in clonality at ibrutinib response reflected expansion of private clonotypes. Clonality increased at ibrutinib response, stayed stable in sustained remission, and fell back toward baseline at progression. Sampling times were not matched between patients in sustained remission and patients whose disease was progressing, and lymph node repertoires were not examined.

A MiSeq instrument was used for deep resolution sequencing, which targeted depths ranging from 1 in 1 million up to 1 in 200,000 T cells, with coverage averaging 10x for each clonotype. The immunoSEQ hsTCRB Kit was used to generate TCR beta libraries. On the study's bioinformatics: ImmunoSEQ Data Assistant and ImmunoSEQ Analyzer were used for data analysis, and V, D and J genes were assigned according to IMGT definitions. Clonality was computed as one minus normalized Shannon entropy of productive rearrangement frequencies, ranging from 0 to 1. Only overrepresented clonotypes making up at least 0.05% of the repertoire of each patient were included in the public clonotype analysis. About a dozen repertoires from age-matched healthy donors, obtained from immuneACCESS, served as clonality controls. TCRdb took this table from immuneACCESS and kept in-frame rearrangements with V and J called. Such tables lack part of the clones; where checked against another copy, unresolved V genes explain under half of the gap, and the rest is unexplained. V and J calls plus clone size are reproduced from that table; the DNA served to infer D and trimming. A total of 150,000 to 200,000 clones appear in this sample, under 85% of them only once. About 5% of the sample lies in the top ten.

The time point label here, explained by the study, means: roughly 2 years on ibrutinib. For TCR beta library preparation, about 2 micrograms of genomic DNA was extracted from cryopreserved PBMCs. Longitudinal blood samples from CLL patients receiving ibrutinib monotherapy were subjected to high-throughput TCR beta sequencing. The patients took part in an open-label, single-center phase 2 trial of ibrutinib monotherapy. Material: PBMCs, obtained after 24 months of ibrutinib treatment. This TCR derives from a human donor with chronic lymphocytic leukemia. In this chain, TRBV11-1 is recombined with TRBJ2-1, and the D gene may be TRBD2, 6 bases matching. For the CDR3, the sequence is CASSYGGVTYNEQFF. The nucleotides read TGTGCCAGCAGCTACGGAGGGGTAACCTACAATGAGCAGTTCTTC.